One and the same sample provided the 31 T cell receptor beta chains below, sequenced in a study of cytomegalovirus exposure and HLA in healthy donors. PCR primers comprised 60 Vbeta and 13 Jbeta primers. Libraries were prepared by immunoSEQ multiplex PCR; TCRdb keeps only in-frame clonotypes and omits some of them. The sample has around 140,000 clones, 60% to 85% seen once. Sequencing used PBMCs. These receptors originate from a woman aged 18 to 35 in good health and CMV-seronegative.

This chain uses TRBV15 with TRBJ1-2; D might be TRBD1 (5 bases). V lost 3 bases and J lost 4, with 9 bases in between. The CDR3 has 13 amino acids. Germline CDR1 is LNHNV and CDR2 is YYDKDF (reference sequence). CDR3 sequence reads: CATSRDTSYGYTF. The CDR3 nucleotides read TGTGCCACCAGCAGGGACACCTCCTATGGCTACACCTTC. The full variable domain, with the rest looked up from reference TRBV15 and TRBJ1-2, is DAMVIQNPRYQVTQFGKPVTLSCSQTLNHNVMYWYQQKSSQAPKLLFHYYDKDFNNEADTPDNFQSRRPNTSFCFLDIRSPGLGDTAMYLCATSRDTSYGYTFGSGTRLTVV.

This sequence joins TRBV7-4 and TRBJ1-4; possible D gene TRBD1, 6 bases. There are 19 residues in the CDR3. The V gene lost 4 bases and the J gene lost 5 bases, with 26 bases spanning the gap. Germline V gives CDR1 SGHVT, CDR2 SQSDAQ. As DNA, the CDR3 is TGTGCCAGCAGCTCCAAAATTTATCACACAGGGCCCTCGAATGAAAAACTGTTTTTT. This sequence encodes CASSSKIYHTGPSNEKLFF. The full variable domain, completed using reference TRBV7-4 and TRBJ1-4, is GAGVSQSPRYKVAKRGRDVALRCDSISGHVTLYWYRQTLGQGSEVLTYSQSDAQRDKSGRPSGRFSAERPERSVSTLKIQRTEQGDSAVYLCASSSKIYHTGPSNEKLFFGSGTQLSVL.

V and J are TRBV30 and TRBJ2-2; 14 bases line up with TRBD2. V lost 3 bases, J lost 9 bases, and 15 bases stayed unmatched. The CDR3 contains 18 residues. Germline assignment: CDR1 GTSNPN and CDR2 SVGIG (reference sequence). The CDR3 region is CAWRHLGTSGSLPRELFF. CDR3 DNA: TGTGCCTGGAGGCATCTCGGGACTAGCGGGAGTTTACCCCGGGAGCTGTTTTTT.

This clone was counted only a few times. The V call is TRBV27, the J call TRBJ2-3, with a weak D call TRBD1 (6 bases). In germline, CDR1 is MNHEY, CDR2 SMNVEV (reference sequence). V was shortened by 3 bases and J by 3 bases, with 19 bases between the two germline ends. This CDR3 spans 17 amino acids. CDR3 coding DNA: TGTGCCAGCAGTTTCTACGGGACACCCGGAGAGACAGATACGCAGTATTTT. This codes for CASSFYGTPGETDTQYF.

The J gene is TRBJ2-7, the V gene TRBV5-6, with 10 bases aligning to TRBD2. The V gene end was trimmed by 0 bases and the J gene end by 6 bases; junction bases not matched to a gene: 9. There are 16 residues in the CDR3. From germline, CDR1 is SGHDT and CDR2 YYEEEE. Written as DNA, the CDR3 is TGTGCCAGCAGCTTGGGGGCTAGCGGGAGAGAAGGCGAGCAGTACTTC. This encodes CASSLGASGREGEQYF. Full variable domain (rest looked up from reference TRBV5-6 and TRBJ2-7): DAGVTQSPTHLIKTRGQQVTLRCSPKSGHDTVSWYQQALGQGPQFIFQYYEEEERQRGNFPDRFSGHQFPNYSSELNVNALLLGDSALYLCASSLGASGREGEQYFGPGTRLTVT.

This clone has more than one count but fewer than ten. V gene TRBV14 combines with J gene TRBJ2-5, with D possibly matching TRBD2 (5 bases). V lost 2 bases and J lost 3, with 13 bases in between. The CDR3 is made up of 15 amino acids. From germline, CDR1 is SGHDN and CDR2 FVKESK. Written as DNA, the CDR3 is TGTGCCAGCAGCCAATTCGTAAGCGGAAAAGAGACCCAGTACTTC. It codes for CASSQFVSGKETQYF.

The chain recombines TRBV30 with TRBJ1-4, with 8 bases aligning to TRBD1. This CDR3 has 14 residues. V gave up 0 bases and J gave up 6 bases; unmatched junction bases: 3. In germline, CDR1 is GTSNPN, CDR2 SVGIG (reference sequence). The CDR3 reads CAWSVPGQDEKLFF. Written as DNA, the CDR3 is TGTGCCTGGAGTGTCCCGGGACAGGATGAAAAACTGTTTTTT.

This rearrangement joins TRBV6-1 to TRBJ1-4, with 11 bases that match TRBD1. V gave up 4 bases and J gave up 6 bases; unmatched junction bases: 1. The CDR3 contains 14 residues. Germline V gene sequence: CDR1 MNHNS, CDR2 SASEGT. This CDR3 is CASSGGQGDEKLFF. Here the CDR3 DNA reads TGTGCCAGCAGTGGGGGACAGGGGGATGAAAAACTGTTTTTT.

The J gene is TRBJ2-2, the V gene TRBV10-1, with 13 bases identical to TRBD2. The CDR3 length is 17 residues. Germline V gene sequence: CDR1 WNHNN, CDR2 SYGVQD (reference sequence). V gave up 5 bases and J gave up 5 bases; unmatched junction bases: 8. CDR3 loop: CASSRLAGGRGTGELFF. DNA for the CDR3: TGCGCCAGCAGTAGACTAGCGGGAGGCCGGGGGACCGGGGAGCTGTTTTTT.

The chain employs TRBV10-2 and TRBJ1-2; 7 positions agree with TRBD1. This CDR3 spans 14 amino acids. Germline V gene lookup returns CDR1 WSHSY and CDR2 SAAADI. The V gene end was trimmed by 4 bases and the J gene end by 4 bases; junction bases not matched to a gene: 6. Here the CDR3 DNA reads TGCGCCAGCAGTGGAATGGGACAGCTCTATGGCTACACCTTC. This translates into CASSGMGQLYGYTF.

The chain combines TRBV9 with TRBJ2-2; a possible D gene is TRBD1 (6 bases). This CDR3 is built from 15 residues. Germline V gives CDR1 SGDLS, CDR2 YYNGEE. Trimming cost V 4 bases and J 1 base, with 11 bases left between them. The CDR3 nucleotides read TGTGCCAGCAGCCCTGAGGGGGTGAACACCGGGGAGCTGTTTTTT. Translation: CASSPEGVNTGELFF.

This chain uses TRBV18 with TRBJ1-2; 8 bases are shared with TRBD1. The CDR3 runs to 16 residues. Germline CDR1 KGHSH, CDR2 LQKENI. V was clipped by 3 bases and J by 5 bases; unmatched bases: 11. CDR3 coding DNA: TGTGCCAGCTCACCTACTGGACAGGGAGAGTCTTATGGCTACACCTTC. It yields the protein CASSPTGQGESYGYTF.

This clone appeared once. The V gene is TRBV7-4, the J gene TRBJ2-7; 8 nucleotides match TRBD1. The V gene end was trimmed by 4 bases and the J gene end by 3 bases; junction bases not matched to a gene: 17. From germline, CDR1 is SGHVT and CDR2 SQSDAQ. This CDR3 region has 18 residues. In nucleotides, the CDR3 is TGTGCCAGCAGCTCGCTACTCAGGACAGGGTCGGTAGTCTACGAGCAGTACTTC. Translated: CASSSLLRTGSVVYEQYF.

This chain connects TRBV15 to TRBJ2-7, with a tentative D call TRBD2 (7 bases). Trimming left V 3 bases short and J 6 bases short, with 12 bases between. Germline CDR1 LNHNV, CDR2 YYDKDF (reference sequence). The CDR3 contains 13 residues. The CDR3 DNA follows: TGTGCCACCAGCAGGAGGGGGGGCTCCGAGCAGTACTTC. Translation gives CATSRRGGSEQYF.

The chain recombines TRBV7-6 with TRBJ2-5, with TRBD1 as a possible D gene (5 bases). CDR1 is SGHVS and CDR2 is FNYEAQ in the germline V gene. The CDR3 spans 16 residues. V was shortened by 5 bases and J by 2 bases, with 18 bases between the two germline ends. Here the CDR3 DNA reads TGTGCCAGCAGCCCGTATGGGGCAGGAACTCAAGAGACCCAGTACTTC. This translates into CASSPYGAGTQETQYF.

V is TRBV4-2 and J is TRBJ2-2; 7 nucleotides align to TRBD2. CDR1 LGHNA and CDR2 YNFKEQ come from the germline V gene. J gave up 7 bases and V 5 bases, and 7 bases lay outside the gene matches. This CDR3 has 14 residues. CDR3 in amino acids: CASSEGLVVGELFF. In DNA form, the CDR3 reads TGTGCCAGCAGCGAAGGACTAGTTGTCGGGGAGCTGTTTTTT.

The chain joins TRBV5-4 to TRBJ2-3; tentatively, D is TRBD2 (6 bases). This CDR3 is 14 amino acids long. Germline V gene data show CDR1 as SGHNT and CDR2 as YYREEE (reference sequence). V dropped 6 bases and J dropped 0 bases, with 11 bases sitting between them. The CDR3 is CASTRDLSTDTQYF. As DNA, the CDR3 is TGTGCCAGCACCCGGGACTTGAGCACAGATACGCAGTATTTT.

This rearrangement joins TRBV30 to TRBJ1-1, with D unresolved. CDR3 length: 13 amino acids. V lost 3 bases and J 5 bases, leaving 13 bases between the germline ends. Germline CDR1 and CDR2: GTSNPN and SVGIG (reference sequence). CDR3 nucleotide sequence: TGTGCCTGGAGAAGCGGGGTCGGAACTGAAGCTTTCTTT. Amino acids: CAWRSGVGTEAFF.

The CDR3 is CASSPQEGQPQHF. The CDR3 region has the DNA TGTGCCAGCTCACCACAGGAGGGACAGCCCCAGCATTTT. This sequence joins TRBV18 and TRBJ1-5; no clear D gene. CDR1 is KGHSH, CDR2 LQKENI, per germline. Trimming took 1 base from V and 7 from J, leaving 8 bases between them. The CDR3 is 13 amino acids.

The table lists this clone with a few counts. The chain employs TRBV7-9 and TRBJ2-5, with 9 nucleotides matching TRBD2. The CDR3 runs 15 residues. Looked up from germline, CDR1 is SEHNR and CDR2 is FQNEAQ (reference sequence). The V gene end was trimmed by 2 bases and the J gene end by 2 bases; junction bases not matched to a gene: 3. For the CDR3, the DNA is TGTGCCAGCAGCTTACTAGCGGGGACTCAAGAGACCCAGTACTTC. Translating gives CASSLLAGTQETQYF. Using reference TRBV7-9 and TRBJ2-5 for the parts outside the CDR3, the full variable domain is DTGVSQNPRHKITKRGQNVTFRCDPISEHNRLYWYRQTLGQGPEFLTYFQNEAQLEKSRLLSDRFSAERPKGSFSTLEIQRTEQGDSAMYLCASSLLAGTQETQYFGPGTRLLVL.

This sequence joins TRBV30 and TRBJ2-5; 12 bases are a match to TRBD2. The junction had 6 bases not matched to a gene; V was cut back by 6 bases and J by 4 bases. This CDR3 has 14 residues. Per germline, CDR1 GTSNPN and CDR2 SVGIG (reference sequence). Here the CDR3 reads CACRLAGVRETQYF. Written as DNA, the CDR3 is TGTGCCTGTCGACTAGCGGGAGTGAGAGAGACCCAGTACTTC.

This clone was seen just once. A junction boundary mismatches the germline segment, possibly from a read error. The gene calls are TRBV30 and TRBJ2-4, with 10 bases aligning to TRBD1. Germline values: CDR1 GTSNPN, CDR2 SVGIG (reference sequence). CDR3 size: 18 residues. The CDR3 loop is CASSVSDRGRIAKNIQYF. The CDR3 coding sequence is TGTGCCTCGAGTGTTTCTGACAGGGGGCGAATTGCCAAAAACATTCAGTACTTC.

J is TRBJ2-7 and V is TRBV30; 10 nucleotides match TRBD2. V shed 1 base and J 7 bases; nucleotides not matched to a gene: 1. This CDR3 spans 12 amino acids. Germline assignment: CDR1 GTSNPN and CDR2 SVGIG (reference sequence). CDR3 coding DNA: TGTGCCTGGAGTGGGACTAGCGGAGAGCAGTACTTC. Translating gives CAWSGTSGEQYF.

This chain links TRBV30 with TRBJ2-1; 10 bases fit TRBD2. The V gene end was trimmed by 3 bases and the J gene end by 4 bases; junction bases not matched to a gene: 9. This CDR3 comprises 16 residues. CDR1 and CDR2 (germline): GTSNPN, SVGIG (reference sequence). CDR3 residues: CAWSPPSGRGYNEQFF. The CDR3 bases are TGTGCCTGGAGCCCCCCCAGCGGGAGGGGGTACAATGAGCAGTTCTTC.

This clone was observed once. The chain uses TRBV25-1 and TRBJ1-2; the match to TRBD1 covers 11 bases. Losses at the gene ends were 2 bases for V and 4 bases for J; bases not matched to a gene: 3. The CDR3 contains 15 residues. The germline CDR1 and CDR2 sequences are MGHDK and SYGVNS. This CDR3 is CASSEQGTGGYGYTF. For the CDR3, the DNA is TGTGCCAGCAGTGAACAAGGGACAGGGGGCTATGGCTACACCTTC.

V and J are TRBV5-1 and TRBJ2-5, with D possibly matching TRBD1 (5 bases). CDR1 SGHRS and CDR2 YFSETQ come from the germline V gene. V lost 2 bases, J lost 2 bases, and 10 bases lay in between. The CDR3 loop spans 14 amino acids. The CDR3 coding sequence is TGCGCCAGCAGCTTCCAGGGAATTCAAGAGACCCAGTACTTC. Translated, it gives CASSFQGIQETQYF.

The V and J genes are TRBV7-6 and TRBJ1-4; D is undetermined. CDR1 and CDR2 (germline): SGHVS, FNYEAQ. V was trimmed by 0 bases and J by 7 bases, leaving 12 bases between them. The CDR3 runs 15 residues. The CDR3 DNA follows: TGTGCCAGCAGCTTAGCCGACACTAGAGGTGAAAAACTGTTTTTT. Protein sequence: CASSLADTRGEKLFF.

The chain couples TRBV4-1 to TRBJ2-7; 9 bases line up with TRBD2. J gave up 0 bases and V 1 base, and 4 bases lay outside the gene matches. The germline gives CDR1 MGHRA, CDR2 YSYEKL. CDR3 length equals 16 residues. The CDR3 region is CASSQGGGRASYEQYF. The CDR3 DNA is TGCGCCAGCAGCCAAGGTGGCGGGAGGGCCTCCTACGAGCAGTACTTC.

This chain joins TRBV14 and TRBJ1-1, with TRBD1 matching 10 bases. The CDR3 length is 15 residues. Germline-derived CDR1 and CDR2 are SGHDN and FVKESK. V gave up 6 bases and J gave up 8 bases; unmatched junction bases: 12. In DNA form, the CDR3 reads TGTGCCAGCAGACGGACAGGGGGAGATCGCCGGGAAGCTTTCTTT. It codes for CASRRTGGDRREAFF.

This sequence joins TRBV27 and TRBJ2-3; TRBD2 matches at 14 bases. J gave up 5 bases and V 3 bases, and 4 bases lay outside the gene matches. Germline V gene lookup returns CDR1 MNHEY and CDR2 SMNVEV (reference sequence). There are 16 residues in the CDR3. For the CDR3, the DNA is TGTGCCAGCAGTTTGACTAGCGGGAGGGTCGGAGATACGCAGTATTTT. Amino acid sequence: CASSLTSGRVGDTQYF.

The gene calls are TRBV27 and TRBJ1-4, with D possibly matching TRBD1 (5 bases). With 5 bases removed from V and 8 bases from J, the gap between germline ends came to 15 bases. Germline V gene data show CDR1 as MNHEY and CDR2 as SMNVEV (reference sequence). There are 14 residues in the CDR3. The CDR3: CASSPGPGGEKLFF. In nucleotides, the CDR3 is TGTGCCAGCAGTCCAGGGCCCGGTGGGGAAAAACTGTTTTTT. Complete variable domain (other parts from reference TRBV27 and TRBJ1-4): EAQVTQNPRYLITVTGKKLTVTCSQNMNHEYMSWYRQDPGLGLRQIYYSMNVEVTDKGDVPEGYKVSRKEKRNFPLILESPSPNQTSLYFCASSPGPGGEKLFFGSGTQLSVL.